Listed below are T cell receptor beta chains from one sample, sequenced in a study of OX40 agonist ivuxolimab in advanced cancers. Some clones are missing from TCRdb's copy, which holds only in-frame ones; the method was immunoSEQ multiplex PCR. The sample carries 50,000 to 65,000 clones, 65% to 90% recorded once. The material sequenced was CD4+ or CD8+ T cells sorted from blood, taken in a trial of the OX40 agonist ivuxolimab. Receptor source: an adult with an advanced solid tumor such as melanoma, head and neck, liver or kidney cancer. Both conserved end residues are part of each CDR3. A D gene is named only where the DNA matches it firmly. Rows give clone size only sometimes, using once, few, many, or a class for an expanded clone.

cdr3_aa cdr3_nt clone_size d_call j_call v_call
CAISRDSNQPQHF TGTGCCATTAGCCGGGACTCTAATCAGCCCCAGCATTTT - - TRBJ1-5 TRBV2
CASSLYRNTGELFF TGTGCCAGCAGCTTATACAGAAACACCGGGGAGCTGTTTTTT - - TRBJ2-2 TRBV11-2
CASSYRGNTEAFF TGCGCCAGCAGCTACAGGGGGAACACTGAAGCTTTCTTT - TRBD1 TRBJ1-1 TRBV4-1
CASSLGGTGQETQYF TGTGCCAGCAGCTTAGGCGGTACAGGCCAAGAGACCCAGTACTTC - - TRBJ2-5 TRBV7-7
CASSLSGVRTQYF TGTGCCAGCAGCTTATCCGGGGTCCGGACCCAGTACTTC - - TRBJ2-5 TRBV7-2
CASSWGVELFF TGTGCCAGCAGCTGGGGAGTGGAGCTGTTTTTT few - TRBJ2-2 TRBV5-6
CASSSDRVETQYF TGTGCCAGCAGCTCGGACAGGGTTGAGACCCAGTACTTC few TRBD1 TRBJ2-5 TRBV7-2
CASSSKQGWYGYTF TGTGCCAGCAGTTCAAAACAGGGTTGGTATGGCTACACCTTC few - TRBJ1-2 TRBV27
CASSHQDRGRRNTEAFF TGTGCCAGCAGCCACCAGGACAGGGGGCGTCGAAACACTGAAGCTTTCTTT - TRBD1 TRBJ1-1 TRBV11-2
CASQVKGEQYF TGTGCCAGCCAGGTCAAGGGCGAGCAGTACTTC - - TRBJ2-7 TRBV2
CASSARLVTEAFF TGTGCCAGCAGCGCCCGACTTGTCACTGAAGCTTTCTTT - - TRBJ1-1 TRBV7-9
CASSLFGRTAGAYEQYF TGCGCCAGCAGCTTGTTTGGGCGGACAGCGGGAGCCTACGAGCAGTACTTC few TRBD2 TRBJ2-7 TRBV5-1
CASSYGPGGNYGYTF TGTGCCAGCAGTTACGGACCGGGGGGGAACTATGGCTACACCTTC few - TRBJ1-2 TRBV6-5
CASSDQGGKNTEAFF TGTGCCAGCAGTGATCAGGGGGGGAAGAACACTGAAGCTTTCTTT once TRBD1 TRBJ1-1 TRBV6-6
CASSIRTITGELFF TGTGCCAGCAGCATCCGGACGATCACCGGGGAGCTGTTTTTT - - TRBJ2-2 TRBV9
CAWGNRVPYNEQFF TGTGCCTGGGGGAACCGGGTTCCCTACAATGAGCAGTTCTTC - - TRBJ2-1 TRBV30
CASSINRDSMNTEAFF TGTGCCAGCAGTATAAACAGGGATTCCATGAACACTGAAGCTTTCTTT - - TRBJ1-1 TRBV6-6
CSVDGGGTEAFF TGCAGCGTTGACGGCGGGGGCACTGAAGCTTTCTTT - - TRBJ1-1 TRBV29-1
CASSLITSGYYEQYF TGTGCCAGCAGCTTAATAACTAGCGGATACTACGAGCAGTACTTC - TRBD2 TRBJ2-7 TRBV7-9
CASSDSRGEGNQPQHF TGTGCCAGCAGTGACTCGCGGGGCGAGGGCAATCAGCCCCAGCATTTT - - TRBJ1-5 TRBV6-4
CASSSPGGERLNEQFF TGTGCCAGCAGTTCACCCGGGGGGGAGAGGCTCAATGAGCAGTTCTTC few TRBD2 TRBJ2-1 TRBV28
CASSPLGAGGYGYTF TGTGCCAGCAGCCCTTTGGGGGCAGGGGGCTATGGCTACACCTTC few TRBD1 TRBJ1-2 TRBV7-9
CASSSRLAGGPTDTQYF TGTGCCAGCAGCTCCAGACTAGCGGGAGGCCCCACGGATACGCAGTATTTT - TRBD2 TRBJ2-3 TRBV7-8
CASRPTGGETQYF TGCGCCAGCAGGCCCACAGGGGGGGAGACCCAGTACTTC - TRBD1 TRBJ2-5 TRBV4-1
CASSRPSGTPNEQFF TGTGCCAGCAGCCGGCCCAGCGGGACTCCCAATGAGCAGTTCTTC once TRBD2 TRBJ2-1 TRBV28
CASSALAGGRETQYF TGTGCCAGCAGCGCCCTAGCGGGGGGGCGGGAGACCCAGTACTTC - TRBD2 TRBJ2-5 TRBV11-2
CASSTSSVGGELFF TGTGCCAGTAGCACTTCTTCGGTCGGGGGGGAGCTGTTTTTT - - TRBJ2-2 TRBV19
CASSASVAVQETQYF TGTGCCAGTAGTGCCTCTGTAGCGGTCCAAGAGACCCAGTACTTC - - TRBJ2-5 TRBV19
CASSFRGPGNTIYF TGTGCCAGCAGCTTCAGGGGGCCTGGAAACACCATATATTTT few TRBD1 TRBJ1-3 TRBV5-6
CASSAIGLRTEAFF TGTGCCAGCAGTGCCATCGGACTCCGAACTGAAGCTTTCTTT - - TRBJ1-1 TRBV25-1
CASSLSNYGYTF TGTGCCAGCAGCTTATCCAACTATGGCTACACCTTC - - TRBJ1-2 TRBV7-9
CASSRRLVIDEQYF TGCGCCAGCAGTCGCCGACTAGTTATAGACGAGCAGTACTTC once - TRBJ2-7 TRBV23-1
CASGGGAYDTQYF TGTGCCAGCGGAGGTGGGGCTTACGATACGCAGTATTTT few - TRBJ2-3 TRBV28
CATSREGAGSYEQYF TGTGCCACCAGCAGAGAGGGGGCGGGCTCCTACGAGCAGTACTTC - - TRBJ2-7 TRBV15
CASSQRAQPQHF TGTGCCAGCAGCCAAAGGGCACAGCCCCAGCATTTT - - TRBJ1-5 TRBV11-2
CASSHLLAGGAGEQYF TGTGCCAGCAGCCACCTACTAGCGGGAGGTGCGGGGGAGCAGTACTTC - TRBD2 TRBJ2-7 TRBV5-4
CASSRVAGSPLHF TGTGCCAGTAGTCGTGTGGCGGGTTCACCCCTCCACTTT - - TRBJ1-6 TRBV19